One and the same sample provided the 13 T cell receptor beta chains below, sequenced in a study of blood T cell repertoires in COVID-19. Only in-frame clones appear in the TCRdb table, and some are missing; sequencing was by immunoSEQ multiplex PCR. The sample lists nearly 250,000 clones, about 89% occurring once. Sequencing was carried out using peripheral blood. These receptors were collected from an older woman who had recovered from COVID-19.

In DNA form, the CDR3 reads TGTGCCAGCAGCGTAACTTTCACAGATACGCAGTATTTT. Translation: CASSVTFTDTQYF. This rearrangement joins TRBV9 to TRBJ2-3; D ambiguous. With 1 base removed from V and 2 bases from J, the gap between germline ends came to 5 bases. Per germline, CDR1 SGDLS and CDR2 YYNGEE. The CDR3 spans 13 residues.

The rearrangement joins TRBV5-6 to TRBJ2-4; 7 positions match TRBD2. CDR1 and CDR2 (germline): SGHDT, YYEEEE. The V segment lost 3 bases and the J segment 3 bases; nucleotides outside the gene matches: 15. This CDR3 is built from 18 residues. CDR3 protein: CASSSSPLAEGVKNIQYF. The CDR3 nucleotides are TGTGCCAGCAGCTCAAGCCCCCTAGCGGAAGGGGTCAAAAACATTCAGTACTTC.

This chain connects TRBV6-5 to TRBJ1-2; D is possibly TRBD1 (5 bases). The CDR3 totals 12 residues. V was cut by 2 bases and J by 6 bases, with 7 bases left in between. Looked up from germline, CDR1 is MNHEY and CDR2 is SVGAGI. In DNA form, the CDR3 reads TGTGCCAGCAGTTACACGGGGGATGGCTACACCTTC. Its protein product is CASSYTGDGYTF.

CDR3 sequence (DNA): TGCGCCAGCAGCTTGATGGTCGGGACAGGGAGCTCCTATAATTCACCCCTCCACTTT. Residues: CASSLMVGTGSSYNSPLHF. The V gene is TRBV5-1, the J gene TRBJ1-6, with 9 bases aligning to TRBD1. The J segment lost 0 bases and the V segment lost 1 base, leaving 8 bases of the junction unmatched. The CDR3 has 19 amino acids. Germline V gives CDR1 SGHRS, CDR2 YFSETQ. The full variable domain, completed using reference TRBV5-1 and TRBJ1-6, is KAGVTQTPRYLIKTRGQQVTLSCSPISGHRSVSWYQQTPGQGLQFLFEYFSETQRNKGNFPGRFSGRQFSNSRSEMNVSTLELGDSALYLCASSLMVGTGSSYNSPLHFGNGTRLTVT.

The rearrangement uses TRBV7-3 and TRBJ2-3; 8 positions agree with TRBD2. Germline CDR1 is SGHTA and CDR2 is FQGTGA. The V gene end was trimmed by 5 bases and the J gene end by 3 bases; junction bases not matched to a gene: 7. This CDR3 spans 15 amino acids. The CDR3 loop reads CASSPEVAGTDTQYF. The CDR3, as DNA: TGTGCCAGCAGCCCCGAGGTAGCGGGGACAGATACGCAGTATTTT.

For this clone: The same CDR3 can be traced to other DNA sequences in this sample. The genes are TRBV2 and TRBJ1-5; the D is unclear. CDR1 and CDR2 (germline): SNHLY, FYNNEI. The length of the CDR3 is 13 residues. The V and J ends lost 3 bases and 5 bases respectively, with 8 bases between them. DNA for the CDR3: TGTGCCAGCAGTGAGGGCAGATATCAGCCCCAGCATTTT. As protein: CASSEGRYQPQHF.

The V call is TRBV7-9, the J call TRBJ2-5, with no clear D. This CDR3 comprises 14 residues. Germline V gene sequence: CDR1 SEHNR, CDR2 FQNEAQ (reference sequence). Trimming pared 3 bases from V and 2 bases from J, leaving 10 bases between. DNA for the CDR3: TGTGCCAGCAGCTTCAGAGAGACTCAAGAGACCCAGTACTTC. It encodes CASSFRETQETQYF.

The chain uses TRBV6-5 and TRBJ1-2; 7 nucleotides agree with TRBD1. This CDR3 has 15 amino acids. Germline trimming cut 4 bases from V and 4 bases from J; bases unmatched to any gene: 9. Germline V CDR1 and CDR2: MNHEY, SVGAGI. CDR3 in DNA: TGTGCCAGCAGTTTGACAGGGACAGCCATCTATGGCTACACCTTC. Amino acids: CASSLTGTAIYGYTF.

V usage is TRBV20-1 and J usage is TRBJ1-4, with D uncertain. Trimming removed 6 bases from V and 4 bases from J, with 6 bases in between. The CDR3 runs 11 residues. CDR1 and CDR2 from the germline V gene are DFQATT and SNEGSKA (reference sequence). CDR3 DNA sequence: TGCAGTGCCGTTCTTAATGAAAAACTGTTTTTT. This gives the protein CSAVLNEKLFF.

The V call is TRBV6-5, the J call TRBJ2-5; 8 nucleotides agree with TRBD2. This CDR3 has 14 residues. Germline V gene data show CDR1 as MNHEY and CDR2 as SVGAGI. Trimming removed 2 bases from V and 7 bases from J; junction bases left unmatched: 6. For the CDR3, the DNA is TGTGCCAGCAGTTACGTAGCGGGGCCGGGGACCCAGTACTTC. This codes for CASSYVAGPGTQYF.

The chain employs TRBV7-2 and TRBJ2-2; a possible D gene is TRBD1 (6 bases). V lost 4 bases and J lost 2, with 11 bases in between. CDR3 length equals 15 residues. Looked up from germline, CDR1 is SGHTA and CDR2 is FQGNSA. CDR3 sequence (DNA): TGTGCCAGCAGCTCCAGGGGCCTCAACACCGGGGAGCTGTTTTTT. It encodes CASSSRGLNTGELFF.

The V gene is TRBV15, the J gene TRBJ1-1; 9 positions match TRBD1. Germline V lookup: CDR1 LNHNV, CDR2 YYDKDF (reference sequence). The CDR3 is 14 residues long. V lost 5 bases to trimming and J lost 1 base; unmatched junction nucleotides: 2. The CDR3 sequence is CATSVTGGNTEAFF. Written as DNA, the CDR3 is TGTGCCACCAGCGTGACAGGGGGGAACACTGAAGCTTTCTTT.

V gene TRBV3-1 (or the pseudogene TRBV3-2) combines with J gene TRBJ2-1; weak D call: TRBD1 (5 bases). V lost 3 bases and J lost 0, with 12 bases in between. The CDR3 covers 16 residues. Germline CDR1 LGHDT, CDR2 YNNKEL (reference sequence). CDR3 protein: CASSQGRGTSYNEQFF. The CDR3 DNA reads TGTGCCAGCAGCCAGGGAAGGGGAACCTCCTACAATGAGCAGTTCTTC.